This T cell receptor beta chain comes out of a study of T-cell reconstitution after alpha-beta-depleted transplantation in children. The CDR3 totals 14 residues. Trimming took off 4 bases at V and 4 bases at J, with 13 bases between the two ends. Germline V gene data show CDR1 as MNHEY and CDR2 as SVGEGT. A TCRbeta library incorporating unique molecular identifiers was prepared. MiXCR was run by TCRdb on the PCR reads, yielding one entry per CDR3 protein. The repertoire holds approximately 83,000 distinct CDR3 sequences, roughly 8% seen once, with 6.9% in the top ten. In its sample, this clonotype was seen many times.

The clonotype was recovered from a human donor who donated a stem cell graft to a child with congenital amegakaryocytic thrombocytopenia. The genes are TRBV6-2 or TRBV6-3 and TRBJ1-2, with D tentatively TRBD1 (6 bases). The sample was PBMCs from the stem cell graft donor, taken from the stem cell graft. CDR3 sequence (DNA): TGTGCCAGCAGTTGGGACACGACTCTCTATGGCTACACCTTC. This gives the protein CASSWDTTLYGYTF.